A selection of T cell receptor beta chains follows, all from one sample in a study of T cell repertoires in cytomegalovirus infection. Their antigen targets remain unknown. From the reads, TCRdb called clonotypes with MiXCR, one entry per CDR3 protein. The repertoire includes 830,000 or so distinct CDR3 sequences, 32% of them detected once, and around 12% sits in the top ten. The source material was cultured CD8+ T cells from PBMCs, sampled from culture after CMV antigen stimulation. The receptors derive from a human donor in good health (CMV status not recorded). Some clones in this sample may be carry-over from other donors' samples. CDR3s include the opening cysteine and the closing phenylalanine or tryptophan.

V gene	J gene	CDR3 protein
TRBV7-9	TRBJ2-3	CASSNSGGYRTSTDTQYF
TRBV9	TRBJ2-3	CASSVVGTGGSDTQYF
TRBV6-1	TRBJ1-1	CASSEQGQGENTEAFF
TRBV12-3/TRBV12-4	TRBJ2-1	CASSTGTSGYNEQFF
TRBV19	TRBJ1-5	CASNYVRGAIDQPQHF
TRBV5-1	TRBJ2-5	CASSLGGTSGGPEETQYF
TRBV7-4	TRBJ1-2	CASSLGAGDDDYGYTF
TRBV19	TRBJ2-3	CASSIVNRGLDTQYF
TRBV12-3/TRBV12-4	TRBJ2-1	CASSSSYRSYNEQFF
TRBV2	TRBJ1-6	CASRILLAGRSPLHF
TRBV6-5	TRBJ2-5	CASSYSTGPLMKTQYF
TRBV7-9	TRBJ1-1	CASSRAGQGTEAFF
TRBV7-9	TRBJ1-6	CASSLRAGKDSPLHF
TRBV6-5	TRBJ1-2	CASTSPPGQGNYGYTF
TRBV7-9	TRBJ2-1	CASSLPEGRRIF
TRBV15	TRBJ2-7	CATSRDDTGQDEQYF
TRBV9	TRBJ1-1	CASSGTALIDEAFF
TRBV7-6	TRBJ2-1	CASSLTSTNEQFF
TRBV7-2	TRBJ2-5	CASSFQHLQETQYF
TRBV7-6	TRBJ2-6	CASSLSLPGVLPGANVLTF
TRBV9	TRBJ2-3	CASSVGSRITDTQYF
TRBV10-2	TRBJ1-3	CASSINSQVSGNTIYF
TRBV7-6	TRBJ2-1	CASSSPGQGREQFF
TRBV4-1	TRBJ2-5	CASSQDARLFQETQYF
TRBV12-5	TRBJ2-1	CASGWTSEGLSYNEQFF
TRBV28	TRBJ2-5	CASAPRESLRETQYF
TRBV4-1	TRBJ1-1	CASSQDTEAFF
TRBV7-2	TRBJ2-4	CASSPQRGGGGNIQYF
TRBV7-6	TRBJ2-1	CASSLEQGGLTNEQFF
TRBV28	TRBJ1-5	CASTSKEETYQPQHF
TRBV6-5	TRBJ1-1	CASSETPLNTEAFF
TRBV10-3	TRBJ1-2	CAISESSAGGINYGYTF
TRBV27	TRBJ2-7	CASSLWAGGDMDEQYF
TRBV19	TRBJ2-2	CASSWENFFNTGELFF
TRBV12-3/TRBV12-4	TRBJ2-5	CASSLTGPQETQYF
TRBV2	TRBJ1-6	CASSETRLGGNSPLHF
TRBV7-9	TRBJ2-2	CASRGAGNTGELFF
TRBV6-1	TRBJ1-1	CASRPERTDEAFF
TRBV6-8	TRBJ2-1	CASSSRGGLSEQFF
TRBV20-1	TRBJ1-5	CSAQPDRGQPQHF
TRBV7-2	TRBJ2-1	CASSSTGGNEQFF